This TCR beta chain was found in a study of T cell responses to AZD1222 COVID-19 vaccine. As to this clone: Its antigen is unidentified.

Points from the study as a whole: Baseline testing showed seropositivity in only six or seven AZD1222 recipients.

The method was immunoSEQ multiplex PCR; TCRdb's version includes in-frame clones alone and lacks a portion of them. In the table there are 170,000 or so clones, less than 95% of which are singletons. V lost 4 bases, J lost 4 bases, and 8 bases stayed unmatched. Germline CDR1 is MNHEY and CDR2 is SVGEGT. The length of the CDR3 is 15 residues. This chain connects TRBV6-2 or TRBV6-3 to TRBJ2-7; 9 bases fit TRBD1. The sequence came from an adult in good health. The specimen comprised peripheral blood, sampled on day 0 of AZD1222 vaccination. The CDR3 loop reads CASSSPGQGIYEQYF. As DNA, the CDR3 is TGTGCCAGCAGTTCCCCGGGACAGGGAATTTACGAGCAGTACTTC.